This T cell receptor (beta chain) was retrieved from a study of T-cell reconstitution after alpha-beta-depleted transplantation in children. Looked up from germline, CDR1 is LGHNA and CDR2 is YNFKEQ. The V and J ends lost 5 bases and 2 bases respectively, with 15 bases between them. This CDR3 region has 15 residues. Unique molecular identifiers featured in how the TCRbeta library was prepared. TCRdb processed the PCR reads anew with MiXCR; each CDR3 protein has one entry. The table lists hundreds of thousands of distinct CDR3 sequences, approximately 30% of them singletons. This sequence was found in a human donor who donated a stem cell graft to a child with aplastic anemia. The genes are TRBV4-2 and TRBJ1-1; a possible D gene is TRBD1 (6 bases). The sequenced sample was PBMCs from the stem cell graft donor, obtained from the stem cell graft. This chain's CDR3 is CASSYTGTPNTEAFF. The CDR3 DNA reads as TGTGCCAGCAGCTATACCGGGACACCTAACACTGAAGCTTTCTTT.